These 17 T cell receptor beta chains originate from one sample sequenced in a study of breast tumors, draining lymph nodes, adjacent tissues. A single record per CDR3 protein comes from TCRdb applying MiXCR to the multiplex PCR reads. The table records some 140,000 distinct CDR3 sequences, around 21% of them present only once. Samples came from axillary lymph nodes draining the breast cancer. The sample was axillary lymph node tissue. Receptor source: a female donor with breast cancer. Some clones in this sample may be carry-over from other donors' samples.

The rearrangement uses TRBV9 and TRBJ1-1; possible D gene TRBD1, 6 bases. The CDR3 spans 15 residues. Germline V CDR1 and CDR2: SGDLS, YYNGEE. The germline V and J ends were trimmed by 3 bases and 0 bases, with 12 bases remaining between them. In DNA, the CDR3 is TGTGCCAGCAGCGAGAGGGGGGCAATGAACACTGAAGCTTTCTTT. Amino acids: CASSERGAMNTEAFF.

This clonotype appeared many times. J is TRBJ2-3 and V is TRBV12-3 or TRBV12-4, with 7 bases that match TRBD1. The trim removed 5 bases at V and 3 bases at J, leaving 8 bases unmatched. The CDR3 consists of 15 residues. The CDR3 nucleotides read TGTGCCAGCAGTAGACAGGGTATTGGGACAGATACGCAGTATTTT. This codes for CASSRQGIGTDTQYF.

This chain uses TRBV28 with TRBJ2-1; 9 bases are shared with TRBD1. The V and J ends lost 6 bases and 8 bases, in that order; junction bases with no gene match: 14. Germline V gene lookup returns CDR1 MDHEN and CDR2 SYDVKM. The CDR3 contains 16 residues. CDR3 coding DNA: TGTGCCAGCAGGTCCCCTGCCGGGACAGGGTCCCATGAGCAGTTCTTC. Residues: CASRSPAGTGSHEQFF.

In this sample, this clonotype turned up many times. The J gene is TRBJ1-2, the V gene TRBV12-3 or TRBV12-4; 9 nucleotides agree with TRBD1. The CDR3 is 12 amino acids. The junction had 10 bases not matched to a gene; V was cut back by 7 bases and J by 13 bases. The CDR3 here is CASTRPGTGITF. The CDR3 coding sequence is TGTGCCAGCACCCGTCCCGGGACAGGGATCACCTTC.

J is TRBJ1-3 and V is TRBV30; D remains unclear. CDR1 is GTSNPN, CDR2 SVGIG, per germline (reference sequence). The CDR3 loop spans 10 amino acids. CDR3 residues: CPGALETPYF. As DNA, the CDR3 is TGTCCCGGTGCTCTGGAAACACCATATTTT. Based on the CDR3 plus reference TRBV30 and TRBJ1-3, the full variable domain is SQTIHQWPATLVQPVGSPLSLECTVEGTSNPNLYWYRQAAGRGLQLLFYSVGIGQISSEVPQNLSASRPQDRQFILSSKKLLLSDSGFYLCPGALETPYFGEGSWLTVV.

This clonotype came up many times. The rearrangement links TRBV12-3 or TRBV12-4 to TRBJ2-1; TRBD2 aligns across 7 bases. Trimming took 6 bases from V and 7 from J; bases not matched to a gene: 9. This CDR3 contains 14 residues. The chain's CDR3 is CASSRYGGGNEQFF. The CDR3 DNA reads TGTGCCAGCAGCCGTTATGGGGGGGGGAATGAGCAGTTCTTC.

This clonotype came up many times. The chain is built from TRBV20-1 and TRBJ1-4, with D maybe TRBD1 (5 bases). The CDR3 extends over 14 amino acids. CDR1 DFQATT and CDR2 SNEGSKA come from the germline V gene (reference sequence). V dropped 5 bases and J dropped 5 bases, with 15 bases sitting between them. As DNA, the CDR3 is TGCAGTGCTCCAACCAGGGCTATAAATGAAAAACTGTTTTTT. This sequence encodes CSAPTRAINEKLFF.

There are many counts of this clonotype. The genes are TRBV7-9 and TRBJ1-5; no definite D call. CDR1 and CDR2 (germline): SEHNR, FQNEAQ (reference sequence). Between the trimmed V and J ends, which lost 5 bases and 4 bases, there was a span of 15 bases. This CDR3 has 15 residues. CDR3 region: CASSEEGGGNQPQHF. Here the CDR3 DNA reads TGTGCCAGCAGCGAGGAGGGCGGCGGGAATCAGCCCCAGCATTTT.

The sample holds many counts of this clonotype. This chain joins TRBV10-3 and TRBJ2-1, with D perhaps assigned TRBD1 or TRBD2 (5 bases each). The germline CDR1 and CDR2 sequences are ENHRY and SYGVKD. The CDR3 extends over 14 amino acids. Deletions cut 0 bases from V and 7 bases from J, with 10 bases between. The CDR3 coding sequence is TGTGCCATCAGTGAGTCCTGGGGCGGGAATGAGCAGTTCTTC. It is translated as CAISESWGGNEQFF.

This clonotype came up many times. CDR3 residues: CSAMPRWAVIYEQYF. Here the CDR3 DNA reads TGCAGTGCCATGCCGAGGTGGGCGGTTATCTACGAGCAGTACTTC. The gene calls are TRBV20-1 and TRBJ2-7, with no clear D. Germline V gene data show CDR1 as DFQATT and CDR2 as SNEGSKA (reference sequence). Trimming shortened V by 6 bases and J by 3 bases, and 21 bases separated the two germline ends. This CDR3 spans 15 amino acids.

The chain is built from TRBV7-6 and TRBJ2-3; 13 nucleotides agree with TRBD2. There are 16 residues in the CDR3. The ends lost 5 bases at V and 6 bases at J; junction bases unmatched: 8. CDR1 SGHVS and CDR2 FNYEAQ come from the germline V gene. CDR3 nucleotide sequence: TGTGCCAGCAGCGGCCCGGGACTAGCGGGATCGGATACGCAGTATTTT. Translating it yields CASSGPGLAGSDTQYF. Full variable domain (rest looked up from reference TRBV7-6 and TRBJ2-3): GAGVSQSPRYKVTKRGQDVALRCDPISGHVSLYWYRQALGQGPEFLTYFNYEAQQDKSGLPNDRFSAERPEGSISTLTIQRTEQRDSAMYRCASSGPGLAGSDTQYFGPGTRLTVL.

The sample holds many counts of this clonotype. The rearrangement joins TRBV9 to TRBJ1-4, with D unclear. The CDR3 consists of 17 residues. Trimming removed 4 bases from V and 0 bases from J, with 16 bases in between. The V gene's germline CDR1 is SGDLS and CDR2 YYNGEE. In DNA, the CDR3 is TGTGCCAGCAGCCCGAGCTACCTAAAAGCAACTAATGAAAAACTGTTTTTT. Translating gives CASSPSYLKATNEKLFF.

The sample holds a few counts of this clonotype. The chain links TRBV7-8 to TRBJ2-1, with D possibly being TRBD2 (6 bases). The CDR3 covers 15 residues. Germline V CDR1 and CDR2: SGHVS, FQNEAQ. Trimming cost V 5 bases and J 0 bases, with 11 bases left between them. CDR3 sequence: CASSIGRGSYNEQFF. CDR3 coding DNA: TGTGCCAGCAGCATCGGGAGAGGCTCCTACAATGAGCAGTTCTTC.

This clonotype was recorded many times. V and J are TRBV5-1 and TRBJ1-5; D remains ambiguous. This CDR3 comprises 13 residues. With 5 bases removed from V and 0 bases from J, the gap between germline ends came to 6 bases. Looked up from germline, CDR1 is SGHRS and CDR2 is YFSETQ. The CDR3 DNA reads as TGCGCCAGCAGAACAGATAGCAATCAGCCCCAGCATTTT. Protein sequence: CASRTDSNQPQHF.

This clonotype was counted many times. The chain is built from TRBV10-3 and TRBJ1-4, with 7 bases that match TRBD1. V lost 9 bases to trimming and J lost 4 bases; unmatched junction nucleotides: 11. From germline, CDR1 is ENHRY and CDR2 SYGVKD. The length of the CDR3 is 15 residues. The DNA for the CDR3 is TGTGCCATAGGAAATCCGGGACAGAGTAATGAAAAACTGTTTTTT. Translation: CAIGNPGQSNEKLFF.

This clonotype was picked up many times. CDR3 bases: TGCAGTGCTAGGAACATCGGGAATGGCTACACCTTC. The encoded protein is CSARNIGNGYTF. The J gene is TRBJ1-2, the V gene TRBV20-1; D gene uncertain. Trimming left V 3 bases short and J 6 bases short, with 11 bases between. The CDR3 length is 12 residues. Germline lookup yields CDR1 DFQATT and CDR2 SNEGSKA (reference sequence).

This clonotype was seen at least ten times. The CDR3 DNA is TGCAGTGCTAGAGAGCTAGCGGGAGGGCCGGGAAATGAGCAGTTCTTC. Translation gives CSARELAGGPGNEQFF. The chain has TRBV20-1 and TRBJ2-1; 12 bases map to TRBD2. With 0 bases clipped from V and 7 bases from J, the junction kept 7 bases outside the gene matches. The CDR3 loop spans 16 amino acids. Germline CDR1 DFQATT, CDR2 SNEGSKA (reference sequence).